This TCR beta chain was recovered during a study of Graves' ophthalmopathy and Graves' hyperthyroidism. Amplification of TCR beta CDR3 regions used RNA transcripts. Second-round multiplex PCR followed a first-round RT-PCR using HTBI primers. TCRdb called the multiplex PCR reads again in MiXCR, with one record for every CDR3 protein. The sample has hundreds of thousands of distinct CDR3 sequences; around a fifth are singletons. The TCR sequence derives from a woman under 30 with stable Graves' hyperthyroidism. Some clones in this sample may be carry-over from other donors' samples. Input material: peripheral blood.

CDR3 nucleotides: TGTGCCAGCAGCGTAGGACAATCCGGGTTCACACAAGAGACCCAGTACTTC. Its translation: CASSVGQSGFTQETQYF. The gene calls are TRBV9 and TRBJ2-5; D not certain. CDR1 is SGDLS and CDR2 is YYNGEE in the germline V gene. The CDR3 is 17 residues long. The V end was cut by 0 bases, the J end by 2 bases, with 17 bases between.